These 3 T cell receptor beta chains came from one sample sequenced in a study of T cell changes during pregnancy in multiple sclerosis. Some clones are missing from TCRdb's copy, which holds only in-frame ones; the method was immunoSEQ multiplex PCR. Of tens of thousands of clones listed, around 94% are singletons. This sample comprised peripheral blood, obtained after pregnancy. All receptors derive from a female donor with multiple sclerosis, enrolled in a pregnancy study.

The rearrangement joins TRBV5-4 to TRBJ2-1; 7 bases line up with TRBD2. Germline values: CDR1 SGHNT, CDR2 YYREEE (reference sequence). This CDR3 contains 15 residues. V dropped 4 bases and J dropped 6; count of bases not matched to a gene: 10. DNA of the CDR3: TGTGCCAGCAGCGTCGAGACTAGCAGGACCAATGAGCAGTTCTTC. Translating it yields CASSVETSRTNEQFF. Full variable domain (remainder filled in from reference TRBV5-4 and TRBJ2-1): ETGVTQSPTHLIKTRGQQVTLRCSSQSGHNTVSWYQQALGQGPQFIFQYYREEENGRGNFPPRFSGLQFPNYSSELNVNALELDDSALYLCASSVETSRTNEQFFGPGTRLTVL.

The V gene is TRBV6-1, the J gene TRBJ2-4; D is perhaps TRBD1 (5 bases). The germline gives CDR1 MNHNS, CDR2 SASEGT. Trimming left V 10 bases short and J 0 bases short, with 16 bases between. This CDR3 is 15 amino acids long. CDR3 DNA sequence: TGTGCCACACGACAGACAAATCTAGCCAAAAACATTCAGTACTTC. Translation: CATRQTNLAKNIQYF.

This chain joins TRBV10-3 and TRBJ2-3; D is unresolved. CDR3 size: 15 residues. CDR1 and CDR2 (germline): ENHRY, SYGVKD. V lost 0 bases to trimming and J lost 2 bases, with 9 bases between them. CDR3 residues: CAISESLGSTDTQYF. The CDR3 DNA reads TGTGCCATCAGTGAGTCGCTCGGTTCCACAGATACGCAGTATTTT.